Listed here are 27 T cell receptor beta chains from one sample, sequenced in a study of control samples from healthy donors and cancer patients. TCRdb keeps only in-frame clones here, not all; method: immunoSEQ multiplex PCR. Seen here are around 74,000 clones, over 80% observed once, and the top ten hold 5.8%. The sample consisted of blood. The receptors here all came from a woman between 55 and 75 years old in good health.

The chain uses TRBV9 and TRBJ2-2; TRBD1 or TRBD2 may be the D gene (6 bases each). Per the germline V gene, CDR1 is SGDLS and CDR2 is YYNGEE. Between the trimmed V and J ends, which lost 1 base and 4 bases, there was a span of 14 bases. This CDR3 has 16 residues. CDR3 DNA: TGTGCCAGCAGCGTATCGGGGGCCCCTTCCACCGGGGAGCTGTTTTTT. Translating it yields CASSVSGAPSTGELFF.

This clone was seen a single time. J is TRBJ1-1 and V is TRBV19, with 9 bases identical to TRBD1. This CDR3 has 14 amino acids. With V trimmed by 5 bases and J by 1 base, 2 bases remained unmatched. Germline values: CDR1 LNHDA, CDR2 SQIVND (reference sequence). CDR3 bases: TGTGCCAGTAGTCCGGGACAGGGGAACACTGAAGCTTTCTTT. Translating gives CASSPGQGNTEAFF.

This sequence joins TRBV9 and TRBJ2-7, with TRBD1 as a possible D gene (9 bases). Germline-derived CDR1 and CDR2 are SGDLS and YYNGEE. V was shortened by 4 bases and J by 6 bases, with 20 bases between the two germline ends. This CDR3 spans 15 amino acids. DNA for the CDR3: TGTGCCAGCAGCCCCCGGACAGGGGCGGGGGGCGAGCAGTACTTC. Amino acids: CASSPRTGAGGEQYF.

This chain joins TRBV28 and TRBJ2-2; 7 nucleotides match TRBD2. The V segment lost 6 bases and the J segment 5 bases; nucleotides outside the gene matches: 6. This CDR3 comprises 14 residues. CDR1 is MDHEN and CDR2 is SYDVKM in the germline V gene. The CDR3 here is CASSSGGRTGELFF. The CDR3 coding sequence is TGTGCCAGCAGCTCTGGCGGGAGAACCGGGGAGCTGTTTTTT. Together with reference TRBV28 and TRBJ2-2, the CDR3 gives the full variable domain: DVKVTQSSRYLVKRTGEKVFLECVQDMDHENMFWYRQDPGLGLRLIYFSYDVKMKEKGDIPEGYSVSREKKERFSLILESASTNQTSMYLCASSSGGRTGELFFGEGSRLTVL.

The chain has TRBV30 and TRBJ2-3, with 10 positions matching TRBD2. This CDR3 spans 15 amino acids. J was trimmed by 6 bases and V by 2 bases; bases with no gene match: 8. The germline V gene has CDR1 GTSNPN and CDR2 SVGIG (reference sequence). The CDR3 sequence is CAWSPTSGLGDTQYF. The CDR3 DNA reads TGTGCCTGGAGTCCGACTAGCGGGCTAGGGGATACGCAGTATTTT.

The rearrangement links TRBV10-3 to TRBJ1-2, with D possibly being TRBD1 (5 bases). V lost 0 bases and J 0 bases, leaving 5 bases between the germline ends. The CDR3 has 14 residues. Germline-derived CDR1 and CDR2 are ENHRY and SYGVKD. CDR3 in DNA: TGTGCCATCAGTGAGTCGACAGCTAACTATGGCTACACCTTC. It yields the protein CAISESTANYGYTF.

This chain links TRBV30 with TRBJ2-3; 8 bases fit TRBD2. Germline V gene sequence: CDR1 GTSNPN, CDR2 SVGIG (reference sequence). The V and J ends lost 2 bases and 2 bases, in that order; junction bases with no gene match: 6. CDR3 length: 15 residues. The chain's CDR3 is CAWSTPSGYTDTQYF. In DNA form, the CDR3 reads TGTGCCTGGAGTACTCCTAGCGGGTACACAGATACGCAGTATTTT. Looking up the rest from reference TRBV30 and TRBJ2-3 gives the full variable domain: SQTIHQWPATLVQPVGSPLSLECTVEGTSNPNLYWYRQAAGRGLQLLFYSVGIGQISSEVPQNLSASRPQDRQFILSSKKLLLSDSGFYLCAWSTPSGYTDTQYFGPGTRLTVL.

The chain links TRBV12-3 or TRBV12-4 to TRBJ1-1; D call uncertain. The ends were cut back, 7 bases at V and 0 bases at J, with 9 bases in the middle. The CDR3 sequence is 13 residues long. The CDR3 sequence: CASIVSLNTEAFF. The CDR3 DNA is TGTGCCAGCATTGTCTCTCTGAACACTGAAGCTTTCTTT.

The chain couples TRBV24-1 to TRBJ2-1, with 7 positions matching TRBD2. V trimming: 1 base; J trimming: 5 bases; junction bases outside the gene matches: 7. Germline assignment: CDR1 KGHDR and CDR2 SFDVKD. This CDR3 region has 16 residues. The CDR3 loop reads CATSDFIRGTNNEQFF. The CDR3 nucleotides are TGTGCCACCAGTGATTTTATCCGCGGGACTAACAATGAGCAGTTCTTC.

This sequence joins TRBV19 and TRBJ1-6; TRBD1 agrees at 8 bases. Trimming took 7 bases from V and 7 from J; bases not matched to a gene: 6. Per germline, CDR1 LNHDA and CDR2 SQIVND (reference sequence). CDR3 length equals 14 residues. The CDR3 loop is CASTPGQGNSPLHF. The CDR3 DNA reads TGTGCCAGTACCCCCGGACAGGGCAATTCACCCCTCCACTTT.

V usage is TRBV5-1 and J usage is TRBJ2-5; 12 nucleotides line up with TRBD1. Germline CDR1 is SGHRS and CDR2 is YFSETQ. CDR3 length: 16 residues. V shed 2 bases, J shed 5 bases, and the junction held 7 bases outside the gene matches. The CDR3 sequence: CASSLGTGGDSETQYF. CDR3 in DNA: TGCGCCAGCAGCTTAGGGACAGGGGGCGATTCGGAGACCCAGTACTTC.

The chain employs TRBV5-5 and TRBJ1-3; D unclear. The CDR3 extends over 15 amino acids. V was clipped by 2 bases and J by 0 bases, with 9 bases between them. Germline V gives CDR1 SGHKS, CDR2 YYEKEE (reference sequence). CDR3 sequence (DNA): TGTGCCAGCAGCTTAGACGGTGGCTCTGGAAACACCATATATTTT. Encoded protein: CASSLDGGSGNTIYF.

Details on this clone: Germline and junction disagree at one end, which may indicate a read error. V usage is TRBV6-6 and J usage is TRBJ2-1, with D maybe TRBD2 (6 bases). From germline, CDR1 is MNHNY and CDR2 SVGAGI (reference sequence). The CDR3 is 14 amino acids. CDR3 region: CAISGTDTYNEQFF. The CDR3 DNA reads TGTGCCATCAGTGGGACTGACACCTACAATGAGCAGTTCTTC.

This sequence joins TRBV4-2 and TRBJ2-5; 8 nucleotides line up with TRBD1. The CDR3 runs 15 residues. The J segment lost 4 bases and the V segment lost 0 bases, leaving 4 bases of the junction unmatched. CDR1 and CDR2 (germline): LGHNA, YNFKEQ. This CDR3 reads CASSQDQGQGETQYF. CDR3 coding DNA: TGTGCCAGCAGCCAAGATCAAGGACAGGGAGAGACCCAGTACTTC.

This CDR3 reads CASSLQISDTQYF. CDR3 nucleotide sequence: TGTGCCAGCAGTCTCCAGATATCAGATACGCAGTATTTT. V usage is TRBV6-4 and J usage is TRBJ2-3; no clear D gene. Germline CDR1 reads MRHNA; CDR2 reads SNTAGT. There are 13 residues in the CDR3. Trimming removed 5 bases from V and 4 bases from J, with 10 bases in between.

This clone appeared a single time. CDR3 region: CASGTANQPQHF. In DNA, the CDR3 is TGTGCCAGCGGGACCGCGAATCAGCCCCAGCATTTT. The chain carries TRBV19 and TRBJ1-5, with D possibly TRBD1 on 5 matching bases. Germline loops: CDR1 LNHDA, CDR2 SQIVND (reference sequence). The CDR3 contains 12 residues. V was clipped by 9 bases and J by 4 bases, with 10 bases between them. Complete variable domain (other parts from reference TRBV19 and TRBJ1-5): DGGITQSPKYLFRKEGQNVTLSCEQNLNHDAMYWYRQDPGQGLRLIYYSQIVNDFQKGDIAEGYSVSREKKESFPLTVTSAQKNPTAFYLCASGTANQPQHFGDGTRLSIL.

V is TRBV28 and J is TRBJ2-5; D is perhaps TRBD2 (5 bases). Germline CDR1 reads MDHEN; CDR2 reads SYDVKM. The CDR3 runs 16 residues. Trimming cost V 4 bases and J 2 bases, with 17 bases left between them. The CDR3 bases are TGTGCCAGCAGTTCGGACGGTAACAGCGGACAAGAGACCCAGTACTTC. It is translated as CASSSDGNSGQETQYF.

The J gene is TRBJ2-5, the V gene TRBV2; 7 bases line up with TRBD2. The CDR3 is made up of 13 amino acids. The junction had 3 bases not matched to a gene; V was cut back by 3 bases and J by 5 bases. CDR1 and CDR2 from the germline V gene are SNHLY and FYNNEI. In DNA, the CDR3 is TGTGCCAGCAGTGAGCAGGGAGGGGAGACCCAGTACTTC. It is translated as CASSEQGGETQYF.

Relative to its sample, this clone is medium-sized. CDR3: CATSSFLTGERDYGYTF. CDR3 coding DNA: TGTGCCACCAGCAGCTTTCTTACAGGGGAGAGGGACTATGGCTACACCTTC. V gene TRBV15 combines with J gene TRBJ1-2, with 7 nucleotides matching TRBD1. Germline CDR1 and CDR2: LNHNV and YYDKDF (reference sequence). This CDR3 comprises 17 residues. The ends lost 3 bases at V and 3 bases at J; junction bases unmatched: 13.

The chain joins TRBV19 to TRBJ2-2, with TRBD1 as a possible D gene (6 bases). Germline V gene sequence: CDR1 LNHDA, CDR2 SQIVND (reference sequence). The CDR3 is 16 residues long. Trimming cost V 6 bases and J 1 base, with 15 bases left between them. DNA of the CDR3: TGTGCCAGTAGCCGAGGGGGTCGATTGAACACCGGGGAGCTGTTTTTT. Residues: CASSRGGRLNTGELFF.

J is TRBJ2-1 and V is TRBV11-3; 9 nucleotides align to TRBD1. The CDR3 totals 13 residues. With 3 bases clipped from V and 7 bases from J, the junction kept 1 base outside the gene matches. The germline V gene encodes CDR1 SGHNT and CDR2 YENEEA. The CDR3, as DNA: TGTGCCAGCAGCTTTGGACAGGGGAATGAGCAGTTCTTC. Residues: CASSFGQGNEQFF.

The chain uses TRBV6-5 and TRBJ2-7; D not resolved. The CDR3 consists of 16 residues. CDR1 is MNHEY and CDR2 is SVGAGI in the germline V gene. V was trimmed by 4 bases and J by 0 bases, leaving 16 bases between them. The chain's CDR3 is CASSSVEVRSSYEQYF. DNA for the CDR3: TGTGCCAGCAGTTCGGTAGAAGTCCGTAGCTCCTACGAGCAGTACTTC.

The chain links TRBV6-5 to TRBJ2-7; possible D gene TRBD2, 6 bases. V was clipped by 6 bases and J by 3 bases, with 18 bases between them. Germline V gives CDR1 MNHEY, CDR2 SVGAGI. CDR3 length: 15 amino acids. The CDR3 reads CASSLLRSGIYEQYF. The CDR3 bases are TGTGCCAGCAGCCTACTTCGTAGCGGTATCTACGAGCAGTACTTC.

About this clone itself: Other DNA sequences in this specimen translate into the identical CDR3. The rearrangement uses TRBV19 and TRBJ1-1; D uncertain. With 6 bases removed from V and 1 base from J, the gap between germline ends came to 24 bases. Looked up from germline, CDR1 is LNHDA and CDR2 is SQIVND (reference sequence). The CDR3 runs 18 residues. Here the CDR3 reads CASRNSGMQGGTNTEAFF. The CDR3 coding sequence is TGTGCCAGTAGGAATTCGGGAATGCAAGGAGGTACGAACACTGAAGCTTTCTTT.

The chain has TRBV18 and TRBJ2-5, with 15 nucleotides matching TRBD2. J gave up 3 bases and V 5 bases, and 4 bases lay outside the gene matches. Germline lookup yields CDR1 KGHSH and CDR2 LQKENI. This CDR3 contains 16 residues. The CDR3 here is CASSGLAGGQKETQYF. In nucleotides, the CDR3 is TGTGCCAGCTCAGGACTAGCGGGAGGGCAGAAAGAGACCCAGTACTTC.

The V call is TRBV12-3 or TRBV12-4, the J call TRBJ1-1; D ambiguous. The CDR3 spans 13 residues. Trimming cost V 6 bases and J 1 base, with 9 bases left between them. Here the CDR3 reads CASRLTRNTEAFF. CDR3 bases: TGTGCCAGCAGGTTAACACGGAACACTGAAGCTTTCTTT.

The chain has TRBV6-5 and TRBJ1-4; TRBD1 is a possible D gene (5 bases). The CDR3 runs 12 residues. Trimming took off 6 bases at V and 4 bases at J, with 6 bases between the two ends. Germline lookup yields CDR1 MNHEY and CDR2 SVGAGI. The CDR3 region has the DNA TGTGCCAGCAGCCAGGGTAATGAAAAACTGTTTTTT. Translating gives CASSQGNEKLFF.